These T cell receptor beta chains were read from a single sample in a study of shared clonotypes between healthy human individuals. The repertoire was sequenced with immunoSEQ multiplex PCR; TCRdb's copy has only in-frame clones and lacks some. The sample carries more than 2 million clones, 90% to 95% recorded once. Sequenced input: naive CD4+ T cells sorted from blood. All receptors come from a man younger than 35 in good health. CDR3s include the opening cysteine and the closing phenylalanine or tryptophan. The D gene is left open where the match is weak. Size values are once, few and many counts, or a class for expanded clones, and some rows have none.

D gene	V gene	clone size	J gene	CDR3 DNA	CDR3 protein
TRBD2	TRBV5-1	-	TRBJ2-7	TGCGCCAGCAGATATACCTGGGGACTAGCGGGAGCCAAGGACTTC	CASRYTWGLAGAKDF
-	TRBV6-1	-	TRBJ2-7	TGTGCCAGCAGTGAAATGTACGAGCAGTACTTC	CASSEMYEQYF
-	TRBV7-2	many	TRBJ2-2	TGTGCCAGCGGACGGGCGGCTAACACCGGGGAGCTGTTTTTT	CASGRAANTGELFF
-	TRBV20-1	once	TRBJ1-2	TGCAGTGCTAGAGTAGGGTATGGCTACACCTTC	CSARVGYGYTF
-	TRBV6-5	once	TRBJ1-1	TGTGCCAGCAGTTACTGGGGGTCGGGCACTGAAGCTTTCTTT	CASSYWGSGTEAFF
-	TRBV6-1	-	TRBJ1-3	TGTGCCAGCAGTCAAAACACCATATATTTT	CASSQNTIYF
-	TRBV18	-	TRBJ2-2	TGTGCCAGCTCACCTTACAGGGCCGGAACCGGGGAGCTGTTTTTT	CASSPYRAGTGELFF
TRBD2	TRBV4-1	-	TRBJ2-7	TGCGCCAGCAGCCAAGGTCTAGCGGGATCCTACGAGCAGTACTTC	CASSQGLAGSYEQYF
TRBD1	TRBV5-6	-	TRBJ1-2	TGTGCCAGCAGCTCCCGGGACAGGGGGCCTGGCTACACCTTC	CASSSRDRGPGYTF
-	TRBV2	-	TRBJ1-5	TGTGCCAGCAGTCCTGACGGGTATCAGCCCCAGCATTTT	CASSPDGYQPQHF
-	TRBV6-6	-	TRBJ2-5	TGTGCCAGCAGCCCGGCGGAGGGAGTCTCCCAAGAGACCCAGTACTTC	CASSPAEGVSQETQYF
TRBD1	TRBV5-1	once	TRBJ1-6	TGCGCCAGCAGCTCACGGACAGGGGATAATTCACCCCTCCACTTT	CASSSRTGDNSPLHF
TRBD1	TRBV19	-	TRBJ1-5	TGTGCCAGTAGTCTGGGACAGGGGGCAATTTTGGGCAATCAGCCCCAGCATTTT	CASSLGQGAILGNQPQHF
TRBD1	TRBV7-9	-	TRBJ2-3	TGTGCCAGCAGCTCAGGGGGTTATACGCAGTATTTT	CASSSGGYTQYF
-	TRBV4-1	-	TRBJ2-2	TGCGCCAGCAGCCAAGATCCCCTAGCGCCCAACCTTTTCACCGGGGAGCTGTTTTTT	CASSQDPLAPNLFTGELFF
TRBD1	TRBV27	-	TRBJ2-7	TGTGCCAGCAGGAAAGACAGGGGTAACGAGCAGTACTTC	CASRKDRGNEQYF
TRBD1	TRBV10-3	-	TRBJ1-6	TGTGCCACCCTACCGACAGGGTTTCGATCACCCCTCCACTTT	CATLPTGFRSPLHF
-	TRBV6-5	-	TRBJ2-2	TGTGCCAGCAGTTTATCGCGCCGAAACACCGGGGAGCTGTTTTTT	CASSLSRRNTGELFF
-	TRBV4-3	many	TRBJ1-5	TGCGCCAGCAGCCAAGATCGGCATCAGCCCCAGCATTTT	CASSQDRHQPQHF
-	TRBV28	-	TRBJ1-3	TGTGCCAGCAGTTCCTCCGCCTACTCTGGAAACACCATATATTTT	CASSSSAYSGNTIYF
TRBD1	TRBV6-6	-	TRBJ2-7	TGTGCCAGCAACAAGGTCCAGGGGGCGGCCTACGAGCAGTACTTC	CASNKVQGAAYEQYF
TRBD1	TRBV10-3	-	TRBJ1-2	TGTGCCATCAGGGAAGGACAGGGACAAGGCTACACCTTC	CAIREGQGQGYTF
-	TRBV10-3	once	TRBJ2-1	TGTGCCACAACTGCAGGGTTACGCAATGAGCAGTTCTTC	CATTAGLRNEQFF
-	TRBV2	-	TRBJ1-2	TGTGCCAGCAGTGAACAGGCCAGTGGCTCGGGCTACACCTTC	CASSEQASGSGYTF
TRBD1	TRBV5-1	-	TRBJ1-6	TGCGCCAGCAGCGGGGGACAGAGCTCCTATAATTCACCCCTCCACTTT	CASSGGQSSYNSPLHF
TRBD1	TRBV9	-	TRBJ1-6	TGTGCCAGCAGCCCCGGGACAGTAAGTGCACCCCTCCACTTT	CASSPGTVSAPLHF
-	TRBV10-3	-	TRBJ1-1	TGTGCCGCCGAGGGAGCTCTGGACACTGAAGCTTTCTTT	CAAEGALDTEAFF
TRBD2	TRBV7-6	-	TRBJ2-7	TGTGCCAGCAGCTTGGGGGGGAACTACGAGCAGTACTTC	CASSLGGNYEQYF
-	TRBV19	-	TRBJ2-3	TGTGCCAGTAGTATCCGGTCAGATACGCAGTATTTT	CASSIRSDTQYF